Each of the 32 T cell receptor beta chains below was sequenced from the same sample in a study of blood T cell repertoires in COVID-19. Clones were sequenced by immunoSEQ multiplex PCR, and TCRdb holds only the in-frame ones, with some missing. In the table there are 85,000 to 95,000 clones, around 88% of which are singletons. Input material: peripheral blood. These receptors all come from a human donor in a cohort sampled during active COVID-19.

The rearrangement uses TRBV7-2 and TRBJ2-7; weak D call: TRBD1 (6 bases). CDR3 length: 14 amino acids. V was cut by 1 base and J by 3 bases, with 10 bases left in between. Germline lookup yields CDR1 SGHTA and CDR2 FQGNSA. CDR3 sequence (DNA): TGTGCCAGCAGCTTAGGAGTGGACAGCTACGAGCAGTACTTC. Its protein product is CASSLGVDSYEQYF.

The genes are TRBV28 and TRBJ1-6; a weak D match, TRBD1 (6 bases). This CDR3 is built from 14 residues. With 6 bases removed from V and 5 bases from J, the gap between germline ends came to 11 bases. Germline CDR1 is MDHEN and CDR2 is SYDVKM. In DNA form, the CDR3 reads TGTGCCAGCAGAACAGGGAGCGATAATTCACCCCTCCACTTT. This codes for CASRTGSDNSPLHF.

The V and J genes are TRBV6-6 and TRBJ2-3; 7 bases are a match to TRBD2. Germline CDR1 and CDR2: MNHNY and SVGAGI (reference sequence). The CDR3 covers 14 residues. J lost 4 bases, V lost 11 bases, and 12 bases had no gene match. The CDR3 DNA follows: TGTGCCGTCCACGAACTAGCGTTCGCAGATACGCAGTATTTT. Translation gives CAVHELAFADTQYF.

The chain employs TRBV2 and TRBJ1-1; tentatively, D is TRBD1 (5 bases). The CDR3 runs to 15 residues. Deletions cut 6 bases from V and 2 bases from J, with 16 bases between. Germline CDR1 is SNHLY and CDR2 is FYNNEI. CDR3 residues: CASRVRQLLNTEAFF. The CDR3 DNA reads TGTGCCAGCAGGGTTAGACAGCTCTTAAACACTGAAGCTTTCTTT. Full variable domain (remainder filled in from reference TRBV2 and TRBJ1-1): EPEVTQTPSHQVTQMGQEVILRCVPISNHLYFYWYRQILGQKVEFLVSFYNNEISEKSEIFDDQFSVERPDGSNFTLKIRSTKLEDSAMYFCASRVRQLLNTEAFFGQGTRLTVV.

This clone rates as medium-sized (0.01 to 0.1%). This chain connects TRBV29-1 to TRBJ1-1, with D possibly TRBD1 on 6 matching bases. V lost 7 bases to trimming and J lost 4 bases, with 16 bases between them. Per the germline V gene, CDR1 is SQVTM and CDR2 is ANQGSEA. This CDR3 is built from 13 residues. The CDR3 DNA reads TGCAGCGCCGGGAAGGGGGAAGTCACTGAAGCTTTCTTT. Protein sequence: CSAGKGEVTEAFF.

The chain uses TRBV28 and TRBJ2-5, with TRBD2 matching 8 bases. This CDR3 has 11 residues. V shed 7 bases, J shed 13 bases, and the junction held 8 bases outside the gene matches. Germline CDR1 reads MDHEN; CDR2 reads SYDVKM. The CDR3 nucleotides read TGTGCCAGCACCAGTCGCCGGGGGGGGTACTTC. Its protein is CASTSRRGGYF.

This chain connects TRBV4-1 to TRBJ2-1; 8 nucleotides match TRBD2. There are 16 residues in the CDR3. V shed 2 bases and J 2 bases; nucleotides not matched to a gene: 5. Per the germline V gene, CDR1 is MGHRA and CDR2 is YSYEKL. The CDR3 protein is CASSQYGGGPYNEQFF. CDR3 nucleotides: TGCGCCAGCAGCCAATACGGGGGGGGTCCCTACAATGAGCAGTTCTTC.

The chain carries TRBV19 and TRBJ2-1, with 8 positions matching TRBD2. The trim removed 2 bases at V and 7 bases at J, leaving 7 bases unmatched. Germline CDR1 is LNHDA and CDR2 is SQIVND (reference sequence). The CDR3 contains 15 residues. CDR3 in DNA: TGTGCCAGTAGTATAATCGGGGGGGCAGAAAATGAGCAGTTCTTC. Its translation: CASSIIGGAENEQFF.

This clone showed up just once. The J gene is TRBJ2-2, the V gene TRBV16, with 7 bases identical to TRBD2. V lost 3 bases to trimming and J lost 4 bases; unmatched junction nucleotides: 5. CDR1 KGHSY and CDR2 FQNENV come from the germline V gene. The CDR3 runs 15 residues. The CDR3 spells CASSQGTTRTGELFF. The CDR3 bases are TGTGCCAGCAGCCAGGGGACTACCCGCACCGGGGAGCTGTTTTTT.

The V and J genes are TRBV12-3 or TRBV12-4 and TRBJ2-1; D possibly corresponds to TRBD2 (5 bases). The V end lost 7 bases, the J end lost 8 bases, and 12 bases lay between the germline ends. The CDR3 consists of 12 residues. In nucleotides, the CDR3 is TGTGCCAGCACCACCGGAGGCGATGAGCAGTTCTTC. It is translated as CASTTGGDEQFF.

CDR3 residues: CASSPSGTRRYEQYF. CDR3 bases: TGTGCCAGCTCACCATCGGGGACAAGGCGATACGAGCAGTACTTC. The chain is built from TRBV18 and TRBJ2-7, with a tentative D call TRBD1 (6 bases). CDR3 length: 15 amino acids. The germline CDR1 and CDR2 sequences are KGHSH and LQKENI. Trimming left V 2 bases short and J 4 bases short, with 15 bases between.

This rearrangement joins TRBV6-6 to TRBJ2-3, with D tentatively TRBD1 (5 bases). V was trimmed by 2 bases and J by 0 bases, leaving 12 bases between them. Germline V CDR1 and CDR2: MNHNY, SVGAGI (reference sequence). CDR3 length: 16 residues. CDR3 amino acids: CASSYLLGPSTDTQYF. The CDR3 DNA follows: TGTGCCAGCAGTTACCTGCTGGGGCCTAGCACAGATACGCAGTATTTT.

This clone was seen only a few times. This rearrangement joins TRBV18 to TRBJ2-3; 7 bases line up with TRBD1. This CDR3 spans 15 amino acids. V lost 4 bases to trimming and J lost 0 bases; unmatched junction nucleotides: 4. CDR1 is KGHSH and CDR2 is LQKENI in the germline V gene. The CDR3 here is CASSQDRFSTDTQYF. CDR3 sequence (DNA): TGTGCCAGCTCACAGGACAGGTTTAGCACAGATACGCAGTATTTT. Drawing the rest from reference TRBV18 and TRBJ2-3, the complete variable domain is NAGVMQNPRHLVRRRGQEARLRCSPMKGHSHVYWYRQLPEEGLKFMVYLQKENIIDESGMPKERFSAEFPKEGPSILRIQQVVRGDSAAYFCASSQDRFSTDTQYFGPGTRLTVL.

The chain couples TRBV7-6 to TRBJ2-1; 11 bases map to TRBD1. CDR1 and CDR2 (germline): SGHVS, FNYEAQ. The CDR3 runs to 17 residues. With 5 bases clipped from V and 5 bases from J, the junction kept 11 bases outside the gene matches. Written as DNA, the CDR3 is TGTGCCAGCAGCCCGGACAGGGGGCGAGTTATCCACAATGAGCAGTTCTTC. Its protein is CASSPDRGRVIHNEQFF.

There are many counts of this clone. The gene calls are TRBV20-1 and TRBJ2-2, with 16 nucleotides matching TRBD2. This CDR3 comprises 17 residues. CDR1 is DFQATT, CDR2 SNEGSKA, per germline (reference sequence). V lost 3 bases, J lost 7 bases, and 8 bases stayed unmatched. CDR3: CSASPGTSGRAIGELFF. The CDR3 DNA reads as TGCAGTGCTAGTCCCGGGACTAGCGGGAGGGCGATCGGGGAGCTGTTTTTT.

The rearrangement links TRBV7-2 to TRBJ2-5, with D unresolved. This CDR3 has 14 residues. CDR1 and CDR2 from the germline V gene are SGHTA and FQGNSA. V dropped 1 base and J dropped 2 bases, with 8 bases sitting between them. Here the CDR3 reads CASSLVVGQETQYF. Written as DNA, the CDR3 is TGTGCCAGCAGCTTAGTAGTCGGGCAAGAGACCCAGTACTTC.

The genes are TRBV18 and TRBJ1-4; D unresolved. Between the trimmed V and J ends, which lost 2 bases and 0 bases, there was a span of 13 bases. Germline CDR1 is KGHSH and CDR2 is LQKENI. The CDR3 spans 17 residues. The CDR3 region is CASSPGQVAATNEKLFF. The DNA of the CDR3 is TGTGCCAGCTCACCAGGGCAGGTCGCTGCAACTAATGAAAAACTGTTTTTT.

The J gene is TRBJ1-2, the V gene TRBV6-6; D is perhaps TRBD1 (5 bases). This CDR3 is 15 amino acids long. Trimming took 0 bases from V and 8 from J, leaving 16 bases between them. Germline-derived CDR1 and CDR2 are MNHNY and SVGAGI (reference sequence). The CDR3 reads CASSYSPRTIPGYTF. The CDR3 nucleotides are TGTGCCAGCAGTTACTCTCCGAGGACAATCCCCGGCTACACCTTC.

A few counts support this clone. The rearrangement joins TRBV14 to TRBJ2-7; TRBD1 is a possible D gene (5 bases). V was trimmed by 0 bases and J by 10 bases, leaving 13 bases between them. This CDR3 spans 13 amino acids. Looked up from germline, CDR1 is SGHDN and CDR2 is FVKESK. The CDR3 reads CASSQDRYRPQYF. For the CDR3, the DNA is TGTGCCAGCAGCCAAGATAGGTACAGGCCCCAGTACTTC.

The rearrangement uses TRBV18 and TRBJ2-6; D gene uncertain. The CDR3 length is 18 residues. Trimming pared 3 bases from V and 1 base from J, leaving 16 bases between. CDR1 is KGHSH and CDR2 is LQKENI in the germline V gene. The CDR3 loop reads CASSPSLVAGSGANVLTF. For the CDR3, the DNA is TGTGCCAGCTCACCTAGCCTCGTTGCTGGGTCTGGGGCCAACGTCCTGACTTTC.

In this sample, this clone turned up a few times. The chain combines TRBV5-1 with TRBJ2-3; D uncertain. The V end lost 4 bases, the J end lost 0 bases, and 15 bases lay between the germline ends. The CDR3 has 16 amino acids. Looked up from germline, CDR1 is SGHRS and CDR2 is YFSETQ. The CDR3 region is CASSSVPLTSTDTQYF. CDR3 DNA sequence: TGCGCCAGCAGCAGTGTTCCCCTAACTAGCACAGATACGCAGTATTTT. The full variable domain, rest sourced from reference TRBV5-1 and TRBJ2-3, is KAGVTQTPRYLIKTRGQQVTLSCSPISGHRSVSWYQQTPGQGLQFLFEYFSETQRNKGNFPGRFSGRQFSNSRSEMNVSTLELGDSALYLCASSSVPLTSTDTQYFGPGTRLTVL.

The CDR3 region is CASSPALAGGGYEQYF. The DNA of the CDR3 is TGTGCCAGCAGCCCCGCGCTAGCGGGGGGCGGGTACGAGCAGTACTTC. V usage is TRBV7-2 and J usage is TRBJ2-7, with 11 bases that match TRBD2. The CDR3 covers 16 residues. Germline V gives CDR1 SGHTA, CDR2 FQGNSA. The V gene end was trimmed by 5 bases and the J gene end by 4 bases; junction bases not matched to a gene: 10.

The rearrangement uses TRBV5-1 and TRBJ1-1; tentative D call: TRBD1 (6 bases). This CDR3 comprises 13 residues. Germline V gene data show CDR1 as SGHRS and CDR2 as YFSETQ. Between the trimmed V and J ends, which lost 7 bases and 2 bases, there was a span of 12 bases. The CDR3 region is CASHREVNTEAFF. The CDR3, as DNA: TGCGCCAGCCACAGGGAAGTAAACACTGAAGCTTTCTTT.

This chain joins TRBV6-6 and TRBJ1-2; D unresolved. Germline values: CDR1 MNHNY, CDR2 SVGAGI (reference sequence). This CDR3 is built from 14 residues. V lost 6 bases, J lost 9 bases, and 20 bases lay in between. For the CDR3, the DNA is TGTGCCAGCAGGACCTACGGTGTAACTAGGAGCTACACCTTC. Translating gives CASRTYGVTRSYTF.

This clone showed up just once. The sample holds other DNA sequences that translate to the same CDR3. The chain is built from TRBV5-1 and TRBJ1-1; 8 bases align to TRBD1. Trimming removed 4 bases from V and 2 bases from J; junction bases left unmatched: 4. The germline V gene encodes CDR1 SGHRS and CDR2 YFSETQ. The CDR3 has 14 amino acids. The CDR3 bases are TGCGCCAGCAGCCCCGGGACAGGAAACACTGAAGCTTTCTTT. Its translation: CASSPGTGNTEAFF.

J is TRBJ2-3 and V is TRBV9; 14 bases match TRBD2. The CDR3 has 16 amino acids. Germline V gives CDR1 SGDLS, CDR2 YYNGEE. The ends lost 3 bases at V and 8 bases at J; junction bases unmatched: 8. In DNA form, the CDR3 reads TGTGCCAGCAGCGGCCTGACTAGCGGGGGGGTAGGTACGCAGTATTTT. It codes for CASSGLTSGGVGTQYF.

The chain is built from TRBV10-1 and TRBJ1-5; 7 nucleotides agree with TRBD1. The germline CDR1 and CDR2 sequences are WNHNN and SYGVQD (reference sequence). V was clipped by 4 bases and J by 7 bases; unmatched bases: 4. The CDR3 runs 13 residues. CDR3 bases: TGCGCCAGCAGTGGGGACAGCGGGCAGCCCCAGCATTTT. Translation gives CASSGDSGQPQHF.

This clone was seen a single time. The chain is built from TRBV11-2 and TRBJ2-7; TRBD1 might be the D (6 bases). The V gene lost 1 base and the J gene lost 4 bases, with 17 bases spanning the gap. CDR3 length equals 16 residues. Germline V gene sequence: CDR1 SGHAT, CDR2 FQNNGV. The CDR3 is CASSLGVVGARYEQYF. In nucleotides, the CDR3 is TGTGCCAGCAGCTTAGGTGTAGTGGGGGCGCGTTACGAGCAGTACTTC. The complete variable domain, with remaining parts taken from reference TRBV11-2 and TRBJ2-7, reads EAGVAQSPRYKIIEKRQSVAFWCNPISGHATLYWYQQILGQGPKLLIQFQNNGVVDDSQLPKDRFSAERLKGVDSTLKIQPAKLEDSAVYLCASSLGVVGARYEQYFGPGTRLTVT.

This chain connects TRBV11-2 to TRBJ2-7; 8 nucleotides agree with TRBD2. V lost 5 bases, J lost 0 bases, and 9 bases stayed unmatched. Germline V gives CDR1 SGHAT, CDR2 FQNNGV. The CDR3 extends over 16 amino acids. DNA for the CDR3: TGTGCCAGCAGCCAGCCCTGGCGGGAGGACTCCTACGAGCAGTACTTC. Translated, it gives CASSQPWREDSYEQYF. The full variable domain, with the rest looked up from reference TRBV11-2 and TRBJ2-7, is EAGVAQSPRYKIIEKRQSVAFWCNPISGHATLYWYQQILGQGPKLLIQFQNNGVVDDSQLPKDRFSAERLKGVDSTLKIQPAKLEDSAVYLCASSQPWREDSYEQYFGPGTRLTVT.

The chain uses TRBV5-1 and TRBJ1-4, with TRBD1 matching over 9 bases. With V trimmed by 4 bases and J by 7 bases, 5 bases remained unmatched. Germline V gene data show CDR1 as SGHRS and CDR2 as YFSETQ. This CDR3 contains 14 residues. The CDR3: CASSPGQGAEKLFF. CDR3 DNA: TGCGCCAGCAGCCCGGGACAGGGCGCTGAAAAACTGTTTTTT.

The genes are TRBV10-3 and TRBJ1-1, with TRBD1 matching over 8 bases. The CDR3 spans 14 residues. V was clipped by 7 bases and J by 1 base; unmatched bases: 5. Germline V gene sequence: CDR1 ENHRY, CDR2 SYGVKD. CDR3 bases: TGTGCCATCACTCAGACAGGGGAGAACACTGAAGCTTTCTTT. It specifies CAITQTGENTEAFF.

CDR3 DNA: TGTGCCAGCAGCGTAGCGGCAGGGGCAAAAAACATTCAGTACTTC. Its translation: CASSVAAGAKNIQYF. The V gene is TRBV9, the J gene TRBJ2-4, with D maybe TRBD1 (6 bases). This CDR3 is built from 15 residues. The germline gives CDR1 SGDLS, CDR2 YYNGEE. V lost 0 bases and J 4 bases, leaving 11 bases between the germline ends.